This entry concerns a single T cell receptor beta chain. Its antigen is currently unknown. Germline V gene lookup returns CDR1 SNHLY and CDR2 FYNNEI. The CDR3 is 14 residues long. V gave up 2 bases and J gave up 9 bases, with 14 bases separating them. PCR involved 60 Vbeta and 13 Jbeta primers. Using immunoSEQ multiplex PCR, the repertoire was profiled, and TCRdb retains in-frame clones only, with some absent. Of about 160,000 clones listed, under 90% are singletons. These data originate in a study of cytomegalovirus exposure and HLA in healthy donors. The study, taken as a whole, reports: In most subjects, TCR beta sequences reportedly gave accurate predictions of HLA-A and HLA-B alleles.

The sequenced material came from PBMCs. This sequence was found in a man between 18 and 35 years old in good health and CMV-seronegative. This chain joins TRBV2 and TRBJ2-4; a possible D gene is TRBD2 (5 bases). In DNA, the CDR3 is TGTGCCAGCAGTGAAAGTCTAGCCCGGGGCATTCAGTACTTC. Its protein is CASSESLARGIQYF.